This TCR beta chain was captured in a study of STAT3 mutations in large granular lymphocyte leukemia. The overall study: Roughly half of the longitudinally sequenced T-LGLL patients carried detectable canonical activating STAT3 mutations. Over half of T-LGLL patients had one or more immunosuppressive regimens. General study points: All newly emerging clones after therapy were STAT3 wild type. At least one immunodominant TCR beta clonotype appeared in every T-cell large granular lymphocyte leukemia patient.

Average productive template count per sample was around 44,000. Clones were read by immunoSEQ multiplex PCR, and TCRdb kept only the in-frame ones, dropping some. There are over 10,000 clones in the sample; 81% occur only once, and roughly half lies in the top ten. Germline V gene data show CDR1 as LNHNV and CDR2 as YYDKDF (reference sequence). This CDR3 contains 12 residues. The V and J ends lost 0 bases and 8 bases respectively, with 7 bases between them. As concerns this clone: The antigen is undetermined.

The material sequenced was peripheral blood mononuclear cells. The TCR sequence derives from a man between 60 and 75 years old with T-cell large granular lymphocyte leukemia. Some clones in this sample may be carry-over from other donors' samples. The rearrangement uses TRBV15 and TRBJ1-2, with D possibly matching TRBD1 (5 bases). CDR3 bases: TGTGCCACCAGCAGAGATGGGGGGGGCTACACCTTC. Translation: CATSRDGGGYTF.